This T cell receptor (beta chain) was sequenced in a study of blood T cell repertoires in COVID-19. J gave up 3 bases and V 10 bases, and 6 bases lay outside the gene matches. The germline V gene encodes CDR1 MNHNY and CDR2 SVGAGI (reference sequence). This CDR3 region has 12 residues. Generated by immunoSEQ multiplex PCR, the TCRdb table keeps only in-frame clones and is missing some. The table records 40,000 to 45,000 clones, more than 90% of them present only once. The sequence was obtained from a man aged 45 to 65 with COVID-19, enrolled during active disease. Sequences were obtained from peripheral blood. The J gene is TRBJ2-7, the V gene TRBV6-6, with 7 bases identical to TRBD1. CDR3 in DNA: TGTGCCACTCGGGACAGCCACTACGAGCAGTACTTC. Its protein is CATRDSHYEQYF.